This T cell receptor beta chain was retrieved from a study of T cell repertoires in cytomegalovirus infection. Study summary: Recently identified HLA-C-restricted CMV epitopes were among the peptides used. It can be stated that public TCR beta signatures indicated CMV infection as well as a matching HLA type.

The study, taken as a whole, reports: CMV-specific HLA-C-restricted TCR beta clonotypes dominated the ex vivo response. Cumulative public TCR beta family frequency identified carriers of CMV plus the relevant HLA.

TCRdb processed the reads anew with MiXCR; each CDR3 protein has one entry. The table has 570,000 or so distinct CDR3 sequences, 35% to 50% seen once. The germline V gene has CDR1 SGHTA and CDR2 FQGNSA. Trimming took off 5 bases at V and 0 bases at J, with 14 bases between the two ends. The CDR3 covers 15 residues. This clonotype has a count of ten or more. The antigen remains unidentified. The V and J genes are TRBV7-2 and TRBJ2-7; D may be TRBD1 (6 bases). The sample consisted of cultured PBMCs, taken from culture after CMV antigen stimulation. The TCR was taken from a human donor in good health (CMV status not recorded). Some clones in this sample may be carry-over from other donors' samples. In nucleotides, the CDR3 is TGTGCCAGCAGCCAGTATACAGGGTACTCCTACGAGCAGTACTTC. This sequence encodes CASSQYTGYSYEQYF. Full variable domain (missing parts from reference TRBV7-2 and TRBJ2-7): GAGVSQSPSNKVTEKGKDVELRCDPISGHTALYWYRQSLGQGLEFLIYFQGNSAPDKSGLPSDRFSAERTGGSVSTLTIQRTQQEDSAVYLCASSQYTGYSYEQYFGPGTRLTVT.